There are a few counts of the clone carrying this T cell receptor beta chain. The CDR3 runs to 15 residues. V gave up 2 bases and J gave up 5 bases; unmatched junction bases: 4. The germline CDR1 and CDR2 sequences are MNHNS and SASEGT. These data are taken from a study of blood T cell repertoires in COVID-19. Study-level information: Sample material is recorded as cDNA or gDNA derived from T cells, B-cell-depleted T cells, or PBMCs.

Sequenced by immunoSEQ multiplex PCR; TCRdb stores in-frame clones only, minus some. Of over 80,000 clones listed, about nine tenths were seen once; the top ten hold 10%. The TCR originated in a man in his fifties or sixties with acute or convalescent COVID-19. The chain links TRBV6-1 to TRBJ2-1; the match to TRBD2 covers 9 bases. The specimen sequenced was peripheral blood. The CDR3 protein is CASSESSGTHNEQFF. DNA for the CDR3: TGTGCCAGCAGTGAATCTAGCGGGACCCACAATGAGCAGTTCTTC.